These 28 T cell receptor beta chains were all obtained from the same sample, sequenced in a study of shared clonotypes between healthy human individuals. Profiling relied on immunoSEQ multiplex PCR, and the TCRdb table lists in-frame clones only, not all of them. The table includes about 1 million clones, under 80% detected once. Sequenced sample: memory CD4+ T cells sorted from blood. Subset of the sample: CD45RA-negative fraction. The receptor source for this set is a man younger than 35 in good health.

This clone was seen at least ten times. The chain carries TRBV28 and TRBJ1-2, with D uncertain. The CDR3 length is 14 residues. With 3 bases removed from V and 5 bases from J, the gap between germline ends came to 13 bases. Germline CDR1 MDHEN, CDR2 SYDVKM. The CDR3 DNA follows: TGTGCCAGCAGTTTCAACCATAGGACTTATGGCTACACCTTC. It yields the protein CASSFNHRTYGYTF.

CDR3 protein: CASSLLGQFNQPQHF. The CDR3 bases are TGTGCCAGCAGCTTATTAGGGCAGTTCAATCAGCCCCAGCATTTT. The chain combines TRBV7-2 with TRBJ1-5; D uncertain. This CDR3 is built from 15 residues. The germline V and J ends were trimmed by 2 bases and 3 bases, with 11 bases remaining between them. Germline CDR1 SGHTA, CDR2 FQGNSA.

J is TRBJ1-3 and V is TRBV6-6; D unclear. The germline V and J ends were trimmed by 5 bases and 4 bases, with 18 bases remaining between them. This CDR3 comprises 16 residues. Per germline, CDR1 MNHNY and CDR2 SVGAGI (reference sequence). For the CDR3, the DNA is TGTGCCAGCAGTCAACCCGGACGGCCTTTGGGAAACACCATATATTTT. Its translation is CASSQPGRPLGNTIYF.

The chain carries TRBV5-5 and TRBJ2-5; D possibly corresponds to TRBD2 (5 bases). CDR1 is SGHKS and CDR2 is YYEKEE in the germline V gene (reference sequence). With 0 bases removed from V and 4 bases from J, the gap between germline ends came to 13 bases. This CDR3 contains 15 residues. The CDR3 spells CASSLDGDRLETQYF. The CDR3 bases are TGTGCCAGCAGCTTGGACGGGGATCGGCTAGAGACCCAGTACTTC.

J is TRBJ2-5 and V is TRBV6-5; 10 bases agree with TRBD1. CDR3 length equals 15 residues. J was trimmed by 5 bases and V by 3 bases; bases with no gene match: 6. Germline assignment: CDR1 MNHEY and CDR2 SVGAGI. CDR3 sequence: CASSYSTGGVETQYF. CDR3 in DNA: TGTGCCAGCAGTTATTCGACAGGGGGCGTCGAGACCCAGTACTTC.

The V gene is TRBV30, the J gene TRBJ1-4; D possibly corresponds to TRBD1 (6 bases). V lost 5 bases and J 11 bases, leaving 21 bases between the germline ends. The CDR3 has 14 residues. From germline, CDR1 is GTSNPN and CDR2 SVGIG (reference sequence). The CDR3 DNA sequence: TGTGCCTGGGGAAAACAGGGCAGATCGGAGAAACTGTTTTTT. Translation gives CAWGKQGRSEKLFF.

The CDR3 DNA sequence: TGTGCCAGCAGCGTAGGGGGCAGGGGGGCGAACACTGAAGCTTTCTTT. Translated, it gives CASSVGGRGANTEAFF. V is TRBV9 and J is TRBJ1-1; 7 nucleotides line up with TRBD1. There are 16 residues in the CDR3. Trimming took 0 bases from V and 1 from J; bases not matched to a gene: 6. Germline CDR1 is SGDLS and CDR2 is YYNGEE.

The chain has TRBV5-5 and TRBJ1-2, with D unclear. There are 15 residues in the CDR3. Trimming left V 0 bases short and J 8 bases short, with 17 bases between. The V gene's germline CDR1 is SGHKS and CDR2 YYEKEE (reference sequence). As DNA, the CDR3 is TGTGCCAGCAGCTTGGCAGCCCAGTCCTCGGCGGGCTACACCTTC. This sequence encodes CASSLAAQSSAGYTF.

The chain recombines TRBV5-6 with TRBJ2-3; 9 bases align to TRBD1. Germline V lookup: CDR1 SGHDT, CDR2 YYEEEE. The CDR3 runs to 15 residues. J gave up 4 bases and V 4 bases, and 7 bases lay outside the gene matches. Written as DNA, the CDR3 is TGTGCCAGCAGCCCGGACAGGGGTAGGGCAGATACGCAGTATTTT. It codes for CASSPDRGRADTQYF.

The chain employs TRBV5-6 and TRBJ2-7; D is possibly TRBD1 (6 bases). V was pared by 1 base and J by 3 bases, with 11 bases between. Per the germline V gene, CDR1 is SGHDT and CDR2 is YYEEEE. The length of the CDR3 is 14 residues. CDR3 sequence reads: CASSLIQGNYEQYF. The CDR3 DNA reads as TGTGCCAGCAGCTTGATCCAGGGGAACTACGAGCAGTACTTC.

The sample holds one count of this clone. The genes are TRBV7-2 and TRBJ1-5; TRBD1 is a possible D gene (6 bases). CDR3 length: 14 residues. V dropped 4 bases and J dropped 4 bases, with 11 bases sitting between them. CDR1 SGHTA and CDR2 FQGNSA come from the germline V gene. CDR3 in amino acids: CASSYQGSNQPQHF. The CDR3 DNA is TGTGCCAGCAGCTACCAGGGGTCAAATCAGCCCCAGCATTTT. Full variable domain (missing parts from reference TRBV7-2 and TRBJ1-5): GAGVSQSPSNKVTEKGKDVELRCDPISGHTALYWYRQSLGQGLEFLIYFQGNSAPDKSGLPSDRFSAERTGGSVSTLTIQRTQQEDSAVYLCASSYQGSNQPQHFGDGTRLSIL.

CDR3 residues: CASKTAGSGAKNIQYF. The CDR3 region has the DNA TGTGCCAGCAAAACGGCGGGGAGCGGGGCCAAAAACATTCAGTACTTC. This chain uses TRBV28 with TRBJ2-4, with D possibly TRBD2 on 6 matching bases. V lost 7 bases and J 1 base, leaving 17 bases between the germline ends. Germline CDR1 is MDHEN and CDR2 is SYDVKM. The CDR3 is 16 residues long. Based on the CDR3 plus reference TRBV28 and TRBJ2-4, the full variable domain is DVKVTQSSRYLVKRTGEKVFLECVQDMDHENMFWYRQDPGLGLRLIYFSYDVKMKEKGDIPEGYSVSREKKERFSLILESASTNQTSMYLCASKTAGSGAKNIQYFGAGTRLSVL.

This clone was counted a single time. The chain employs TRBV7-2 and TRBJ2-7, with D tentatively TRBD2 (6 bases). Germline loops: CDR1 SGHTA, CDR2 FQGNSA. The CDR3 has 12 amino acids. V was pared by 8 bases and J by 7 bases, with 15 bases between. For the CDR3, the DNA is TGTGCCAGCGGTACGCTAGCGAGGGAGCAGTACTTC. This gives the protein CASGTLAREQYF.

This clone was seen a few times. One base away lies a much larger clone, so this may be a sequencing read error. This rearrangement joins TRBV20-1 to TRBJ1-1; no firm D call. This CDR3 has 11 amino acids. V was clipped by 0 bases and J by 6 bases, with 5 bases between them. Germline CDR1 is DFQATT and CDR2 is SNEGSKA (reference sequence). The DNA of the CDR3 is TGCAGTGCTAGAGATGGGGCTGAAGCTTTCTTT. It encodes CSARDGAEAFF.

Concerning this clone: Different DNA sequences within this sample yield the same CDR3. The chain links TRBV11-2 to TRBJ2-1, with D possibly matching TRBD2 (5 bases). Per germline, CDR1 SGHAT and CDR2 FQNNGV. V shed 2 bases and J shed 1 base, with 6 bases lying between them. CDR3 size: 14 residues. The CDR3 DNA follows: TGTGCCAGCAGCTTATCGGGATCCTACAATGAGCAGTTCTTC. Amino acid sequence: CASSLSGSYNEQFF. Full variable domain (remainder filled in from reference TRBV11-2 and TRBJ2-1): EAGVAQSPRYKIIEKRQSVAFWCNPISGHATLYWYQQILGQGPKLLIQFQNNGVVDDSQLPKDRFSAERLKGVDSTLKIQPAKLEDSAVYLCASSLSGSYNEQFFGPGTRLTVL.

The chain has TRBV6-5 and TRBJ1-4; TRBD1 matches 7 bases. The CDR3 runs to 13 residues. Germline CDR1 is MNHEY and CDR2 is SVGAGI. V shed 6 bases, J shed 8 bases, and the junction held 6 bases outside the gene matches. In DNA form, the CDR3 reads TGTGCCAGCAGGGGACAGAACAAGGAAAAACTGTTTTTT. Encoded protein: CASRGQNKEKLFF.

The gene calls are TRBV28 and TRBJ2-3, with D maybe TRBD2 (6 bases). CDR3 length equals 15 residues. Trimming stripped 3 bases from V and 0 bases from J, with 10 bases between. In germline, CDR1 is MDHEN, CDR2 SYDVKM. The CDR3 DNA sequence: TGTGCCAGCAGTTTGGGCGGGACTAGCACAGATACGCAGTATTTT. It translates to CASSLGGTSTDTQYF.

This chain uses TRBV10-3 with TRBJ1-2; no definite D call. The CDR3 length is 16 residues. V was pared by 3 bases and J by 4 bases, with 18 bases between. Germline V lookup: CDR1 ENHRY, CDR2 SYGVKD. CDR3 bases: TGTGCCATCAGTGACCCGCGGCACGTCGCCGGCTATGGCTACACCTTC. Translating gives CAISDPRHVAGYGYTF.

As to this clone: This may arise from a read error, as a much more abundant clone is one base away. The chain is built from TRBV5-1 and TRBJ2-5; 10 bases match TRBD1. The CDR3 contains 16 residues. Germline V CDR1 and CDR2: SGHRS, YFSETQ. V was clipped by 4 bases and J by 0 bases; unmatched bases: 6. CDR3 DNA sequence: TGCGCCAGCAGCCCGGGGACAGGGGTGTACCAAGAGACCCAGTACTTC. This translates into CASSPGTGVYQETQYF.

A word on this clone: Other nucleotide sequences from this sample produce the same CDR3. This chain links TRBV19 with TRBJ1-2, with 10 bases identical to TRBD1. CDR1 LNHDA and CDR2 SQIVND come from the germline V gene (reference sequence). This CDR3 has 13 amino acids. After removal of 6 bases from V and 8 bases from J, the junction contained 6 bases not matched to a gene. CDR3 protein: CASSPDRGLGYTF. DNA of the CDR3: TGTGCCAGTAGCCCTGACAGGGGGCTCGGCTACACCTTC.

This clone was counted ten times or more. The chain carries TRBV29-1 and TRBJ2-1; TRBD2 agrees at 12 bases. This CDR3 is 13 amino acids long. Germline V gives CDR1 SQVTM, CDR2 ANQGSEA. J lost 7 bases, V lost 7 bases, and 5 bases had no gene match. In nucleotides, the CDR3 is TGCAGCGCCTCGACTAGCGGGAGTAATGAGCAGTTCTTC. The encoded protein is CSASTSGSNEQFF.

This clone was counted only a few times. The chain employs TRBV7-8 and TRBJ2-7; 7 bases line up with TRBD1. Germline values: CDR1 SGHVS, CDR2 FQNEAQ. The CDR3 is 17 amino acids. Losses at the gene ends were 1 base for V and 2 bases for J; bases not matched to a gene: 11. The CDR3 spells CASSLDSGTGTAYEQYF. CDR3 sequence (DNA): TGTGCCAGCAGCTTAGATTCCGGGACCGGGACAGCCTACGAGCAGTACTTC.

The chain carries TRBV28 and TRBJ1-6, with TRBD1 matching 7 bases. With 7 bases clipped from V and 8 bases from J, the junction kept 8 bases outside the gene matches. This CDR3 is 14 amino acids long. Germline V gives CDR1 MDHEN, CDR2 SYDVKM. Written as DNA, the CDR3 is TGTGCCAGCAAGGGCAGACAGGGTTATTCACCCCTCCACTTT. Encoded protein: CASKGRQGYSPLHF.

The V call is TRBV5-6, the J call TRBJ2-5; unclear D gene. Trimming left V 2 bases short and J 1 base short, with 6 bases between. In germline, CDR1 is SGHDT, CDR2 YYEEEE. The CDR3 length is 13 residues. CDR3 sequence: CASSLPPQETQYF. In nucleotides, the CDR3 is TGTGCCAGCAGCTTACCACCCCAAGAGACCCAGTACTTC.

The chain uses TRBV28 and TRBJ2-7; D gene unclear. The CDR3 has 14 residues. The germline V gene has CDR1 MDHEN and CDR2 SYDVKM. V lost 6 bases, J lost 1 base, and 13 bases lay in between. The CDR3 nucleotides are TGTGCCAGCAGCCCCGTTTCTCATTCCTACGAGCAGTACTTC. It is translated as CASSPVSHSYEQYF.

The chain joins TRBV5-8 to TRBJ1-4; 7 bases are a match to TRBD1. Trimming removed 2 bases from V and 6 bases from J; junction bases left unmatched: 7. Germline V gene sequence: CDR1 SGHTS, CDR2 YDEGEE. This CDR3 region has 15 residues. In DNA, the CDR3 is TGTGCCAGCAGCTTAACGAGACAGGGATATGAAAAACTGTTTTTT. Its translation: CASSLTRQGYEKLFF.

This clone came up once. Other DNA variants within this sample encode the same CDR3. This rearrangement joins TRBV27 to TRBJ2-7; possible D gene TRBD1, 6 bases. V was shortened by 6 bases and J by 2 bases, with 11 bases between the two germline ends. CDR1 MNHEY and CDR2 SMNVEV come from the germline V gene (reference sequence). The CDR3 extends over 13 amino acids. In DNA form, the CDR3 reads TGTGCCAGCAGCCCCACAGGGCCCTACGAGCAGTACTTC. Amino acid sequence: CASSPTGPYEQYF.

The V call is TRBV4-3, the J call TRBJ2-2; D perhaps matches TRBD1 (5 bases). This CDR3 has 15 amino acids. Trimming removed 1 base from V and 5 bases from J, with 11 bases in between. Germline V gene data show CDR1 as LGHNA and CDR2 as YSLEER. CDR3 coding DNA: TGCGCCAGCAGCCAAGGGGGCTCCTCGACCGGGGAGCTGTTTTTT. Translating it yields CASSQGGSSTGELFF.